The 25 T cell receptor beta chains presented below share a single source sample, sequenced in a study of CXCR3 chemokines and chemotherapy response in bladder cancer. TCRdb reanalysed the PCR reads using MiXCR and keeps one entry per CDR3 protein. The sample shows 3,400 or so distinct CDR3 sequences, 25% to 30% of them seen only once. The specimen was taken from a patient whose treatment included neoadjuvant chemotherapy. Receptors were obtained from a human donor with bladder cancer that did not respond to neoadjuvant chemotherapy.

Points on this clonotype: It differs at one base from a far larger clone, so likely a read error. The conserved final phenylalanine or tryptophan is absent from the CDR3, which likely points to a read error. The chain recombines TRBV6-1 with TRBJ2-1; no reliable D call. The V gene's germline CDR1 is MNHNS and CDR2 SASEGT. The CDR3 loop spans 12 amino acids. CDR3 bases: TGTGCCATCAGTGACACCGGAAATGAGCAGTTCTTG. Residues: CAISDTGNEQFL.

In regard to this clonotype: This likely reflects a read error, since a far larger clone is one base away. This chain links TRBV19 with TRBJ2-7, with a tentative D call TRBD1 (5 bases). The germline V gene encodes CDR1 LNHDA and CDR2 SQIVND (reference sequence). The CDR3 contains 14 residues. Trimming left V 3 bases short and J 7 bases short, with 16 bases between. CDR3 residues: CASSMQGSYNEQYF. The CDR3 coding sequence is TGTGCCAGTAGTATGCAGGGCTCCTACAATGAGCAGTACTTC.

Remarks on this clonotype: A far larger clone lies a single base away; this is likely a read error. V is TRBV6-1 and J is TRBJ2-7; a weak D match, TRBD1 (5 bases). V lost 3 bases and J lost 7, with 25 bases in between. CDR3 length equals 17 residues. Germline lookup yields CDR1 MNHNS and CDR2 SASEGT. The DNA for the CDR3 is TGTGCCAGCAGTGAGGGCAGGAAGGGGCAATTGTTGGGTGAGCAGTACTTC. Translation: CASSEGRKGQLLGEQYF.

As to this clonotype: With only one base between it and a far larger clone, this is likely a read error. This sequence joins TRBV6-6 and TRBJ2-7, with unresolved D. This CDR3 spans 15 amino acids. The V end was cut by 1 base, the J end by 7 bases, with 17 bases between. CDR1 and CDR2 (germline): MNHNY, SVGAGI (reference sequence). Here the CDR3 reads CASSYLRNSYNEQYF. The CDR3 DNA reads TGTGCCAGCAGTTACTTGCGGAACTCCTACAATGAGCAGTACTTC.

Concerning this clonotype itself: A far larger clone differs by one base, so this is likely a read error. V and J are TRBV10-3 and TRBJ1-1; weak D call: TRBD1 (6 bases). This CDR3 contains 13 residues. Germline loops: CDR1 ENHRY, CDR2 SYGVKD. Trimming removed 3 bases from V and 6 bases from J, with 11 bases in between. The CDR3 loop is CAISEVSGAEAFF. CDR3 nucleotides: TGTGCCATCAGTGAAGTTTCAGGGGCTGAAGCTTTCTTT.

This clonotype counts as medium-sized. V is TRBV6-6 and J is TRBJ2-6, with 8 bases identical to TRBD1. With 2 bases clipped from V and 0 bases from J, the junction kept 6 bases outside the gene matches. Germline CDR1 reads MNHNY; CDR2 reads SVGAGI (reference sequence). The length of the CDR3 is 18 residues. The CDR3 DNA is TGTGCCAGCAGTTACGGGACAGGAGTCAACTCTGGGGCCAACGTCCTGACTTTC. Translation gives CASSYGTGVNSGANVLTF.

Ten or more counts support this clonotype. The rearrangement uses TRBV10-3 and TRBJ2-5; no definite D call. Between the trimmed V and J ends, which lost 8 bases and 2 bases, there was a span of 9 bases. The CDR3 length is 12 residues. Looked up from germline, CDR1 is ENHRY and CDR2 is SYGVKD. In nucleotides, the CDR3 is TGTGCCATCTCTGGGCAACAAGAGACCCAGTACTTC. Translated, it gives CAISGQQETQYF.

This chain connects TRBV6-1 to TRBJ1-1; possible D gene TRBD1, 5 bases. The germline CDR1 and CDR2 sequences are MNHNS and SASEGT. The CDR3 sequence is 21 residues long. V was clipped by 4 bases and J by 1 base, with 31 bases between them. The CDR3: CASSGHSVGGWPGQPNTEAFF. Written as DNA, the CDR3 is TGTGCCAGCAGTGGACATAGCGTGGGGGGATGGCCAGGGCAGCCGAACACTGAAGCTTTCTTT.

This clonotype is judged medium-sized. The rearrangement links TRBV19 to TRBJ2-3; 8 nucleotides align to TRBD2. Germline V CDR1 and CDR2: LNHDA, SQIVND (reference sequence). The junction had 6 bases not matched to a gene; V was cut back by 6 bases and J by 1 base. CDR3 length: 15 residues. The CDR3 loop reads CASSPTGGGTDTQYF. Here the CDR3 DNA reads TGTGCCAGTAGCCCAACGGGGGGGGGCACAGATACGCAGTATTTT.

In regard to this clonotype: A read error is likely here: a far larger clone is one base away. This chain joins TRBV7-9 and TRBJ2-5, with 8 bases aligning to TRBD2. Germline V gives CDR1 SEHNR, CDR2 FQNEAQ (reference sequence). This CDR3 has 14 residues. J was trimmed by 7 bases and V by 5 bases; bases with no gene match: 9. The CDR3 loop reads CASSPGGNFGTQYF. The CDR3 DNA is TGTGCCAGCAGCCCGGGGGGGAACTTTGGGACCCAGTACTTC.

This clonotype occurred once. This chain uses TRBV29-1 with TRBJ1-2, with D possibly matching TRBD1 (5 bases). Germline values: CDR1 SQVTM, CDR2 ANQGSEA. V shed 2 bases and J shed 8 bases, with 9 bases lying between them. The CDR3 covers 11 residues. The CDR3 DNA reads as TGCAGCGTTGAAAGTGGGGGAGGCTACACCTTC. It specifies CSVESGGGYTF.

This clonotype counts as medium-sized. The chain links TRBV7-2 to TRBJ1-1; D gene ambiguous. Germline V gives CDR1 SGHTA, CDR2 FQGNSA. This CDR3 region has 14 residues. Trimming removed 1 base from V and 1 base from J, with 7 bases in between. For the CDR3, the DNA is TGTGCCAGCAGCTTAGACGCTTCGAACACTGAAGCTTTCTTT. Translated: CASSLDASNTEAFF.

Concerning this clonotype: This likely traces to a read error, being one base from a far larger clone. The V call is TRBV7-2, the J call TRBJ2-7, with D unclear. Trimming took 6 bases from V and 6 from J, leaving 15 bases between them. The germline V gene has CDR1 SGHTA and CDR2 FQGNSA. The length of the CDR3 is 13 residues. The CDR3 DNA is TGTGCCAGCAGTTCCCCGCAAGGCCCCGAGCAGTACTTC. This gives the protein CASSSPQGPEQYF.

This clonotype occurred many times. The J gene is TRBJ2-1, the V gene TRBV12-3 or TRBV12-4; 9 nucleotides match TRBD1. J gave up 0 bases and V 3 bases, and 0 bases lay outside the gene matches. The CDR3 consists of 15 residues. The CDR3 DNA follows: TGTGCCAGCAGTTTGGGACAGGGCTCCTACAATGAGCAGTTCTTC. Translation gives CASSLGQGSYNEQFF.

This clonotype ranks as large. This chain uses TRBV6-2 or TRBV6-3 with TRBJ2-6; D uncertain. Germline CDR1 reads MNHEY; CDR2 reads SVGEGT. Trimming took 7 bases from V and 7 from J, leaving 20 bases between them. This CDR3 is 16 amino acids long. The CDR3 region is CASTSLLAARANVLTF. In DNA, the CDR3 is TGTGCCAGCACCAGTCTCCTGGCGGCCAGAGCCAACGTCCTGACTTTC.

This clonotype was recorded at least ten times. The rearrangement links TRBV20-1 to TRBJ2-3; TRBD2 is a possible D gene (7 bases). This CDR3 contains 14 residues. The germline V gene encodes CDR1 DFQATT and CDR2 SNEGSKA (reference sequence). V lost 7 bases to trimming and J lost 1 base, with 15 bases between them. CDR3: CSGGGLAGTDTQYF. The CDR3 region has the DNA TGCAGTGGGGGGGGGCTAGCGGGCACAGATACGCAGTATTTT.

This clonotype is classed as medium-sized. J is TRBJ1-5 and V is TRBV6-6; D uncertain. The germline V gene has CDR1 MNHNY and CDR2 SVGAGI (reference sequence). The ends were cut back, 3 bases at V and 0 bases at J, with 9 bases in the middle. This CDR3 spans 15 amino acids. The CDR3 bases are TGTGCCAGCAGTTATGTACAGAATAGCAATCAGCCCCAGCATTTT. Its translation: CASSYVQNSNQPQHF.

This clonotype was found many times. The CDR3 DNA follows: TGTGCCAGCAGCTTGGCCGGGACAGGAGCTAATGAAAAACTGTTTTTT. Protein product: CASSLAGTGANEKLFF. The rearrangement links TRBV5-4 to TRBJ1-4; 8 nucleotides align to TRBD1. J lost 3 bases, V lost 0 bases, and 4 bases had no gene match. Germline V gives CDR1 SGHNT, CDR2 YYREEE (reference sequence). There are 16 residues in the CDR3.

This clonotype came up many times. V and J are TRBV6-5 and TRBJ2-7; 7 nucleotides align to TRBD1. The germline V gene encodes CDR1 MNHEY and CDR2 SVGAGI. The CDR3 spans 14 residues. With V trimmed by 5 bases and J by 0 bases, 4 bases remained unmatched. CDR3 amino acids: CASSTTGSSYEQYF. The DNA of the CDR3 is TGTGCCAGCAGTACGACAGGGAGCTCCTACGAGCAGTACTTC.

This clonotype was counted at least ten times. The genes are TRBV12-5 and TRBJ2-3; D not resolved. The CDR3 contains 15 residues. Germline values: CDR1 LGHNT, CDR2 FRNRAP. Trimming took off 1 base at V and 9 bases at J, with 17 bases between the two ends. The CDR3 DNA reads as TGTGCTAGTGGTTTGGCCCCAAACCTAGGTCGGACGCAGTATTTT. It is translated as CASGLAPNLGRTQYF.

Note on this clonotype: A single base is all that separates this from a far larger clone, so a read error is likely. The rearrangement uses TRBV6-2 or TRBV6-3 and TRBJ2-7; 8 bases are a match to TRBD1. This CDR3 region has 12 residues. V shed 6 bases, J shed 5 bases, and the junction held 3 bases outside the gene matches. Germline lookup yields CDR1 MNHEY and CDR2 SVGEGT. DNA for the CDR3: TGTGCCAGCAGCTCAGGGGGCAACGAGCAGTACTTC. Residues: CASSSGGNEQYF.

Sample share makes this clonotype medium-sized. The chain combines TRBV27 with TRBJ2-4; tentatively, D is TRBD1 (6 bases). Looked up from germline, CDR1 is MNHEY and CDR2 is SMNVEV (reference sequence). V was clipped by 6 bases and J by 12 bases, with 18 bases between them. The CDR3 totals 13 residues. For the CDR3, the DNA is TGTGCCAGCAGCCCATCAGGCCGAGGGGGTCAGTACTTC. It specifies CASSPSGRGGQYF.

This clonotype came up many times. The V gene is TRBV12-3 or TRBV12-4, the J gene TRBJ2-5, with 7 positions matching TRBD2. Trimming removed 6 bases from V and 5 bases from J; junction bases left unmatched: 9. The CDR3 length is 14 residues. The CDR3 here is CASSPMGGTETQYF. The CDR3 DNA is TGTGCCAGCAGCCCTATGGGGGGGACGGAGACCCAGTACTTC.

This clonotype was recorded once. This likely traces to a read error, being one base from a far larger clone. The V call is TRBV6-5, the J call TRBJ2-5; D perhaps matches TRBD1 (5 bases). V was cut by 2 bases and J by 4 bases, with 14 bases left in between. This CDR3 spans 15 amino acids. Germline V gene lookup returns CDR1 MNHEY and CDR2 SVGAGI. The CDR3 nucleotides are TGTGCCAGCAGTTACCCGTCAGGGCCCGGAGAGACCCAGTACTTC. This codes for CASSYPSGPGETQYF.

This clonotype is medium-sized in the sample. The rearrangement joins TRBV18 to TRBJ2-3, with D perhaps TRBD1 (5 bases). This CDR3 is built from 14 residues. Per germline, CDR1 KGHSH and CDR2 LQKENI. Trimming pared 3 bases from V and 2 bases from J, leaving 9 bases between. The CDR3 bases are TGTGCCAGCTCACCTGACAGATCCACAGATACGCAGTATTTT. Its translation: CASSPDRSTDTQYF.